The present entry profiles one T cell receptor beta chain with its context. This entry is derived from a study of blood T cell repertoires in COVID-19. Study-wide background: Donors in the United States, Italy and Spain gave samples during acute or convalescent COVID-19.

Clones were sequenced by immunoSEQ multiplex PCR, and TCRdb holds only the in-frame ones, with some missing. The data contain some 260,000 clones, around 90% of them singletons. V gave up 3 bases and J gave up 4 bases; unmatched junction bases: 7. Germline CDR1 and CDR2: SGHRS and YFSETQ. The CDR3 runs 15 residues. The sequenced sample was peripheral blood. The gene calls are TRBV5-1 and TRBJ2-7; 10 bases agree with TRBD2. The sequence was obtained from a human donor in a cohort sampled during active COVID-19. The CDR3 region has the DNA TGCGCCAGCAGCTCCCTAGCGGGAGTCTCGTACGAGCAGTACTTC. Amino acids: CASSSLAGVSYEQYF.